This is a list of T cell receptor beta chains from one sample in a study of vaccination and CD4 T cells after COVID-19. These TCRs are of unknown antigen specificity. Each CDR3 protein is one row after TCRdb ran MiXCR on the PCR reads. The sample records 11,000 or so distinct CDR3 sequences, 45% to 55% being singletons. Sequences were obtained from CD4+ T cells from blood, cultured in vitro. These TCRs come from a human donor who had recovered from COVID-19. CDR3s include the opening cysteine and the closing phenylalanine or tryptophan. The order of the fields is V gene, D gene, CDR3 length, clone size, J gene, CDR3 DNA, CDR3 protein. D genes are given only for firm matches. Not every row has a clone size; where given, it reads once, few, many or a size class.

V: TRBV20-1; D: -; length: 15; size: few; J: TRBJ2-5; DNA: TGCAGTGCTAGAGAGATCCTAGCCAAGGGGGAGACCCAGTACTTC; CDR3: CSAREILAKGETQYF
V: TRBV28; D: -; length: 15; size: -; J: TRBJ1-5; DNA: TGTGCCAGCAGTTTCGCTAGGGGGGGCAATCAGCCCCAGCATTTT; CDR3: CASSFARGGNQPQHF
V: TRBV24-1; D: -; length: 13; size: -; J: TRBJ1-2; DNA: TGTGCCATCAGCATGGCAGGCGGCTATGGCTACACCTTC; CDR3: CAISMAGGYGYTF
V: TRBV20-1; D: -; length: 15; size: -; J: TRBJ2-2; DNA: TGCAGTGCTAGAGATTTTCGGGGGCATACCGGGGAGCTGTTTTTT; CDR3: CSARDFRGHTGELFF
V: TRBV12-3/TRBV12-4; D: -; length: 11; size: -; J: TRBJ2-3; DNA: TGTGCCAGCAGTCCGAACGCTCCGCAGTATTTT; CDR3: CASSPNAPQYF
V: TRBV7-2; D: TRBD1; length: 14; size: -; J: TRBJ1-6; DNA: TGTGCCAGCAGCACCGGGACAGCTAATTCACCCCTCCACTTT; CDR3: CASSTGTANSPLHF
V: TRBV7-8; D: TRBD2; length: 15; size: -; J: TRBJ2-1; DNA: TGTGCCAGCAGCGCCGGGACTAGCGGGAGTCATGAGCAGTTCTTC; CDR3: CASSAGTSGSHEQFF
V: TRBV18; D: TRBD1; length: 14; size: few; J: TRBJ1-2; DNA: TGTGCCAGCTCACCGGGACAGGACAACTATGGCTACACCTTC; CDR3: CASSPGQDNYGYTF
V: TRBV7-6; D: -; length: 14; size: -; J: TRBJ2-7; DNA: TGTGCCAGCAGCCGACAGGTTGTACCCTACGAGCAGTACTTC; CDR3: CASSRQVVPYEQYF
V: TRBV11-2; D: -; length: 13; size: few; J: TRBJ1-6; DNA: TGTGCCAGCAGCGGGGTCGGGGTCTCACCCCTCCACTTT; CDR3: CASSGVGVSPLHF
V: TRBV6-2/TRBV6-3; D: -; length: 17; size: few; J: TRBJ1-5; DNA: TGTGCCAGCACCGATTCCGGTTCCGGGACATGGAATCAGCCCCAGCATTTT; CDR3: CASTDSGSGTWNQPQHF
V: TRBV30; D: -; length: 13; size: -; J: TRBJ2-2; DNA: TGTGCCTGGAGCCAACAGGGAACCGGGGAGCTGTTTTTT; CDR3: CAWSQQGTGELFF
V: TRBV10-3; D: -; length: 14; size: few; J: TRBJ2-7; DNA: TGTGCCATCAGGGGGACGGCTTTGGCCTACGAGCAGTACTTC; CDR3: CAIRGTALAYEQYF
V: TRBV20-1; D: -; length: 14; size: -; J: TRBJ2-4; DNA: TGCAGTGCTAGAGATCTCGCGGGCAACCCTATTCAGTACTTC; CDR3: CSARDLAGNPIQYF
V: TRBV6-8; D: -; length: 14; size: few; J: TRBJ1-5; DNA: TGTGCCAGCAGTCTGAGTTATAGCAATCAGCCCCAGCATTTT; CDR3: CASSLSYSNQPQHF
V: TRBV18; D: -; length: 15; size: -; J: TRBJ2-3; DNA: TGTGCCAGCTCACCACTAACAGGGTATTCAGATACGCAGTATTTT; CDR3: CASSPLTGYSDTQYF